The TCR beta chain described here comes from a study of T cell responses to AZD1222 COVID-19 vaccine. Study overall: Doses given second, at about 4 or about 12 weeks, were pooled.

Regarding this clone: Its antigen is unidentified.

General study points: Repertoires were collected only later (after the peak T cell response had occurred). Dominant at 160-218 and 743-854, vaccine-associated CD4 TCRs also spanned spike.

Using immunoSEQ multiplex PCR, the repertoire was profiled, and TCRdb retains in-frame clones only, with some absent. This sample yields about 130,000 clones, of which around 94% are seen a single time; 6.6% belongs to the top ten. This sequence originates from an adult in good health. The specimen comprised peripheral blood, sampled on day 0 of AZD1222 vaccination.

The CDR3 DNA sequence: TGTGCCAGCAGCTTCGGACAGGGGGACTATGGCTACACCTTC. It translates to CASSFGQGDYGYTF. The chain links TRBV7-9 to TRBJ1-2, with 10 bases lining up with TRBD1. The V gene end was trimmed by 3 bases and the J gene end by 3 bases; junction bases not matched to a gene: 1. The CDR3 contains 14 residues. Germline V CDR1 and CDR2: SEHNR, FQNEAQ (reference sequence).